The clone carrying this T cell receptor (beta chain) has only a few counts. The antigen is undetermined. This sample also contains other DNA sequences that code for the same CDR3. The CDR3 length is 10 residues. CDR1 and CDR2 from the germline V gene are DFQATT and SNEGSKA (reference sequence). V was shortened by 3 bases and J by 5 bases, with 4 bases between the two germline ends. Amplification used 60 Vbeta primers and 13 Jbeta primers. Clones were read by immunoSEQ multiplex PCR, and TCRdb kept only the in-frame ones, dropping some. Counted here are fewer than 200,000 clones, around 83% occurring once; the ten biggest clones make up about 1.8%. The sample belongs to a study of cytomegalovirus exposure and HLA in healthy donors. Whole-study results and caveats: Despite most TCR sequences being rare, some public TCRs occurred in many donors. CMV serostatus was the only recorded immune exposure for donors. As a later analysis revealed, most CMV-associated TCR beta chains appeared HLA-restricted. Among donors in an Asian-associated ancestry cluster, a later analysis reportedly found fewer N-insertions than the roughly 700-donor mean.

The clonotype comes from a woman younger than 35 in good health and CMV-seronegative. The sequenced sample was PBMCs. The J gene is TRBJ2-5, the V gene TRBV20-1; D ambiguous. The CDR3 is CSASGETQYF. For the CDR3, the DNA is TGCAGTGCTAGCGGGGAGACCCAGTACTTC.